This TCR beta chain derives from a study of T cell clonotyping in hematopoietic cell transplantation. The germline V gene encodes CDR1 LNHDA and CDR2 SQIVND (reference sequence). This CDR3 is 15 amino acids long. Trimming at V came to 1 base and at J to 3 bases, leaving 1 base not matched to a gene. Turning to this clone: Its antigen is unidentified.

Sequencing was performed with immunoSEQ multiplex PCR; in TCRdb, only in-frame clones are kept and a portion is missing. Altogether fewer than 100,000 clones are present, 90% to 97% being singletons, with the ten largest covering roughly 1.8%. This sample's time point: recipient sample about 28 days before transplant, after cytoreduction. Overall study findings and caveats: After transplant, recipient diversity fell while pathologically expanded clonotypes grew through day 180.

The sequence derives from a woman in her fifties or sixties with acute myeloid leukemia. Some clones in this sample may be carry-over from other donors' samples. Specimen: peripheral blood mononuclear cells, collected before stem cell transplant. The chain has TRBV19 and TRBJ2-5; TRBD2 agrees at 11 bases. CDR3 bases: TGTGCCAGTAGTATAGGGGGACTAGCGGAAGAGACCCAGTACTTC. Amino acid sequence: CASSIGGLAEETQYF. Filled out from reference TRBV19 and TRBJ2-5, the complete variable domain reads DGGITQSPKYLFRKEGQNVTLSCEQNLNHDAMYWYRQDPGQGLRLIYYSQIVNDFQKGDIAEGYSVSREKKESFPLTVTSAQKNPTAFYLCASSIGGLAEETQYFGPGTRLLVL.